This section outlines one TCR beta chain sequence together with its context. These data come from a study of shared clonotypes between healthy human individuals. Germline values: CDR1 MDHEN, CDR2 SYDVKM. The CDR3 consists of 12 residues. With 2 bases removed from V and 12 bases from J, the gap between germline ends came to 11 bases. The method was immunoSEQ multiplex PCR; TCRdb's version includes in-frame clones alone and lacks a portion of them. The data show roughly 1 million clones, around 78% seen once. The sequence was collected from a young man in good health. Some clones in this sample may be carry-over from other donors' samples. Material: memory CD4+ T cells from PBMCs. The subset is: CD45RA-negative fraction. The chain employs TRBV28 and TRBJ2-1, with D unresolved. This CDR3 is CASSLTEGRQFF. The CDR3, as DNA: TGTGCCAGCAGTTTAACCGAAGGGCGGCAGTTCTTC.